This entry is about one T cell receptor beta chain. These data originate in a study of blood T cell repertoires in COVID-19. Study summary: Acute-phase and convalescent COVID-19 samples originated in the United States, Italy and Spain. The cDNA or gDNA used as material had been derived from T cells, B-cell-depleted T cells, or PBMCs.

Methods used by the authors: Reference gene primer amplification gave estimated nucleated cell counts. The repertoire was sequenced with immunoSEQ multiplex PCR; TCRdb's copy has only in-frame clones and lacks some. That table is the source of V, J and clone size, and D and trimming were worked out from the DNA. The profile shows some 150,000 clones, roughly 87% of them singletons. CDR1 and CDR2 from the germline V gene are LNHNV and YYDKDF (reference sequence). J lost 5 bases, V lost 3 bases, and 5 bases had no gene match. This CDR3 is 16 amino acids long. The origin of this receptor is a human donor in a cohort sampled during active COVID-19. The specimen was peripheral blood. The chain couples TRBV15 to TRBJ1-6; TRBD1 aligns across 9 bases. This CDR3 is CATSRKGQGNNSPLHF. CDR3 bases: TGTGCCACCAGCAGGAAGGGACAGGGAAATAATTCACCCCTCCACTTT. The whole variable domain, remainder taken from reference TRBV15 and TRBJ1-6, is DAMVIQNPRYQVTQFGKPVTLSCSQTLNHNVMYWYQQKSSQAPKLLFHYYDKDFNNEADTPDNFQSRRPNTSFCFLDIRSPGLGDTAMYLCATSRKGQGNNSPLHFGNGTRLTVT.